These 12 T cell receptor beta chains were all obtained from the same sample, sequenced in a study of cytotoxic CD8 clonotypes in ibrutinib-treated CLL. The table came from immunoSEQ multiplex PCR; TCRdb's copy has only in-frame clones and leaves some out. The profile shows over 200,000 clones, 79% of them singletons. The input for sequencing was PBMCs, taken after 12 months of ibrutinib treatment. These receptors were taken from a human donor with chronic lymphocytic leukemia.

The chain combines TRBV4-1 with TRBJ2-7, with 8 bases matching TRBD2. The CDR3 runs 14 residues. Per the germline V gene, CDR1 is MGHRA and CDR2 is YSYEKL. V lost 2 bases, J lost 1 base, and 1 base stayed unmatched. CDR3 region: CASSQPGGSYEQYF. The CDR3 nucleotides are TGCGCCAGCAGCCAACCGGGGGGGTCCTACGAGCAGTACTTC.

This clone was seen a few times. V is TRBV18 and J is TRBJ2-7; 8 positions match TRBD2. The J segment lost 4 bases and the V segment lost 5 bases, leaving 13 bases of the junction unmatched. Germline CDR1 KGHSH, CDR2 LQKENI. CDR3 size: 16 residues. The DNA for the CDR3 is TGTGCCAGCTCAACCGGTGGTGGTAGCGGGGCATACGAGCAGTACTTC. It yields the protein CASSTGGGSGAYEQYF.

The chain uses TRBV6-1 and TRBJ2-1; TRBD2 is a possible D gene (6 bases). Germline CDR1 is MNHNS and CDR2 is SASEGT. The CDR3 runs 14 residues. Between the trimmed V and J ends, which lost 1 base and 4 bases, there was a span of 8 bases. The CDR3 region has the DNA TGTGCCAGCAGTGAAGAAGGAGGGTACAATGAGCAGTTCTTC. Protein product: CASSEEGGYNEQFF.

The CDR3 coding sequence is TGTGCCAGTAGCCAAAATCTAGGGATCTACGAGCAGTACTTC. This sequence encodes CASSQNLGIYEQYF. The V gene is TRBV19, the J gene TRBJ2-7; D is unclear. This CDR3 comprises 14 residues. Deletions cut 6 bases from V and 3 bases from J, with 15 bases between. The V gene's germline CDR1 is LNHDA and CDR2 SQIVND (reference sequence).

The chain has TRBV19 and TRBJ1-2; 7 bases fit TRBD1. With 3 bases clipped from V and 4 bases from J, the junction kept 5 bases outside the gene matches. The CDR3 totals 14 residues. The V gene's germline CDR1 is LNHDA and CDR2 SQIVND (reference sequence). The DNA of the CDR3 is TGTGCCAGTAGTATCGGGGACAGAGCCTATGGCTACACCTTC. It is translated as CASSIGDRAYGYTF.

V gene TRBV13 combines with J gene TRBJ2-5, with a tentative D call TRBD1 (5 bases). Trimming removed 5 bases at V and 1 base at J, with 8 bases between. This CDR3 is 13 amino acids long. Germline CDR1 PRHDT, CDR2 FYEKMQ (reference sequence). The CDR3 DNA reads TGTGCCAGCAGCACAGACAGCCAAGAGACCCAGTACTTC. Its translation: CASSTDSQETQYF.

The rearrangement uses TRBV18 and TRBJ2-1, with 7 bases fitting TRBD2. This CDR3 comprises 13 residues. V dropped 5 bases and J dropped 4; count of bases not matched to a gene: 2. The germline CDR1 and CDR2 sequences are KGHSH and LQKENI. CDR3 residues: CASSSGAYNEQFF. The CDR3, as DNA: TGTGCCAGCTCAAGCGGGGCATACAATGAGCAGTTCTTC.

V and J are TRBV6-1 and TRBJ2-7; 9 nucleotides agree with TRBD1. Germline V gives CDR1 MNHNS, CDR2 SASEGT. The CDR3 is made up of 15 amino acids. V was pared by 6 bases and J by 6 bases, with 12 bases of the junction left unmatched. The chain's CDR3 is CASSKTGTGIFEQYF. The CDR3 nucleotides are TGTGCCAGCAGCAAAACCGGGACAGGGATCTTCGAGCAGTACTTC.

J is TRBJ1-2 and V is TRBV6-5; D uncertain. V was cut by 5 bases and J by 7 bases, with 14 bases left in between. The length of the CDR3 is 13 residues. Per the germline V gene, CDR1 is MNHEY and CDR2 is SVGAGI. The DNA of the CDR3 is TGTGCCAGCAGTGAGATAAGCGGTTCTGGCTACACCTTC. Translating it yields CASSEISGSGYTF.

CDR3 nucleotides: TGCGCCAGCAGTCAAGGACAGCATAATGAAAAACTGTTTTTT. Translated, it gives CASSQGQHNEKLFF. This sequence joins TRBV5-1 and TRBJ1-4; the D gene is possibly TRBD1 (6 bases). The CDR3 totals 14 residues. V gave up 5 bases and J gave up 4 bases, with 12 bases separating them. In germline, CDR1 is SGHRS, CDR2 YFSETQ.

The rearrangement uses TRBV9 and TRBJ2-7; 10 bases match TRBD1. Per germline, CDR1 SGDLS and CDR2 YYNGEE. V was clipped by 3 bases and J by 5 bases; unmatched bases: 11. This CDR3 spans 16 amino acids. Here the CDR3 reads CASSDSLTGGSDEQYF. In nucleotides, the CDR3 is TGTGCCAGCAGCGACAGCCTGACAGGGGGCTCGGACGAGCAGTACTTC.

This clone has only one observation. The CDR3 is CSARGKTQYF. The CDR3 DNA reads TGCAGTGCTAGAGGGAAGACCCAGTACTTC. The chain employs TRBV20-1 and TRBJ2-5; no clear D. CDR1 and CDR2 (germline): DFQATT, SNEGSKA (reference sequence). V gave up 1 base and J gave up 6 bases, with 3 bases separating them. The CDR3 is 10 residues long.